These T cell receptor beta chains were read from a single sample in a study of STAT5B mutations in CD4+ large granular lymphocyte leukemia. TCRdb keeps only in-frame clones here, not all; method: immunoSEQ multiplex PCR. The data show approximately 52,000 clones, 55% to 75% seen once. The sequenced material came from CD4+ T cells from blood buffy coats. These receptors came from a human donor in good health. Both conserved end residues are part of each CDR3. The D gene is left open where the match is weak. Clone size is not always given. Where it is, it says once, few, many or a class for expanded clones.

abundance	v_gene	j_gene	d_gene	CDR3aa	CDR3nt
once	TRBV6-5	TRBJ2-7	TRBD2	CASSYVGGSSYEQYF	TGTGCCAGCAGTTACGTGGGGGGGAGCTCCTACGAGCAGTACTTC
-	TRBV5-1	TRBJ1-1	-	CASSVGQQNTEAFF	TGCGCCAGCAGCGTCGGACAGCAGAACACTGAAGCTTTCTTT
-	TRBV18	TRBJ1-4	TRBD1	CASSPRRRQGFSDATNEKLFF	TGTGCCAGCTCACCACGCCGGAGACAGGGTTTCTCAGATGCAACTAATGAAAAACTGTTTTTT
-	TRBV5-4	TRBJ1-2	-	CASSLWSRDNYGYTF	TGTGCCAGCAGCTTGTGGTCGAGGGATAACTATGGCTACACCTTC
-	TRBV5-1	TRBJ1-4	TRBD1	CASSLGQGATNEKLFF	TGCGCCAGCAGCTTGGGACAGGGGGCTACTAATGAAAAACTGTTTTTT
few	TRBV15	TRBJ2-2	-	CATSRIGTGELFF	TGTGCCACCAGTCGAATCGGGACCGGGGAGCTGTTTTTT
-	TRBV6-6	TRBJ1-1	-	CASSYLGRGASEAFF	TGTGCCAGCAGTTACCTGGGCAGGGGAGCCTCTGAAGCTTTCTTT
-	TRBV28	TRBJ2-7	-	CASSRTGRGYEQYF	TGTGCCAGCAGTCGGACAGGGAGGGGTTACGAGCAGTACTTC
once	TRBV6-1	TRBJ1-5	TRBD1	CASRYRGEDQPQHF	TGTGCCAGCAGGTACAGGGGTGAGGATCAGCCCCAGCATTTT
-	TRBV6-6	TRBJ2-2	-	CAASRAANTGELFF	TGTGCCGCCAGCAGGGCAGCGAACACCGGGGAGCTGTTTTTT
-	TRBV2	TRBJ1-6	-	CASEGQRNSPLHF	TGTGCCAGCGAAGGGCAGAGGAATTCACCCCTCCACTTT
-	TRBV27	TRBJ1-2	-	CASRHTGGPYGYTF	TGTGCCAGCAGACATACAGGAGGACCCTATGGCTACACCTTC
-	TRBV7-2	TRBJ1-2	TRBD1	CASSPGTVNYGYTF	TGTGCCAGCAGCCCAGGGACAGTTAACTATGGCTACACCTTC
-	TRBV7-2	TRBJ1-1	-	CASRTLSGGAEAFF	TGTGCCAGCAGAACCCTATCGGGGGGCGCTGAAGCTTTCTTT
-	TRBV7-9	TRBJ2-3	-	CAGNRVTSTDTQYF	TGTGCCGGGAACAGGGTCACTAGCACAGATACGCAGTATTTT
once	TRBV6-1	TRBJ1-1	-	CASSDRVGGGRTEAFF	TGTGCCAGCAGTGATCGGGTTGGAGGGGGGCGAACTGAAGCTTTCTTT
-	TRBV6-6	TRBJ2-1	-	CASRDGPTSTGEQFF	TGTGCCAGCAGGGACGGGCCCACATCAACTGGTGAGCAGTTCTTC
-	TRBV2	TRBJ1-1	-	CAPPRGLGAEAFF	TGTGCCCCCCCTCGGGGGCTAGGCGCTGAAGCTTTCTTT
few	TRBV18	TRBJ1-1	-	CASSPAAPNTEAFF	TGTGCCAGCTCACCCGCCGCCCCGAACACTGAAGCTTTCTTT
-	TRBV18	TRBJ2-7	-	CASSTAGVVEQYF	TGTGCCAGCTCAACGGCAGGGGTGGTTGAGCAGTACTTC
-	TRBV5-1	TRBJ2-7	TRBD1	CASSQGGTGIYEQYF	TGCGCCAGCAGCCAGGGGGGGACAGGGATCTACGAGCAGTACTTC
-	TRBV7-9	TRBJ2-5	-	CASSLAEGTETQYF	TGTGCCAGCAGCTTAGCAGAGGGGACAGAGACCCAGTACTTC
-	TRBV5-5	TRBJ1-1	-	CASSSGTTGNTEAFF	TGTGCCAGCAGCTCGGGAACGACTGGGAACACTGAAGCTTTCTTT
-	TRBV29-1	TRBJ2-3	-	CSVVMRITDTQYF	TGCAGCGTTGTGATGCGAATCACAGATACGCAGTATTTT
-	TRBV28	TRBJ1-5	-	CASSFSFGSQPQHF	TGTGCCAGCAGTTTCTCTTTCGGAAGTCAGCCCCAGCATTTT
-	TRBV28	TRBJ1-3	-	CASTPRGTGSGNTIYF	TGTGCCAGCACCCCTCGGGGGACGGGCTCTGGAAACACCATATATTTT
-	TRBV6-5	TRBJ2-1	-	CASSYPSGAVNEQFF	TGTGCCAGCAGTTACCCGTCAGGGGCCGTTAATGAGCAGTTCTTC
-	TRBV6-1	TRBJ2-3	TRBD2	CASSPGGGSTQYF	TGTGCCAGCAGCCCAGGCGGGGGAAGTACGCAGTATTTT
-	TRBV18	TRBJ2-5	-	CASSPRLQGGQETQYF	TGTGCCAGCTCACCAAGGTTGCAGGGGGGGCAAGAGACCCAGTACTTC
-	TRBV28	TRBJ1-1	-	CASSLHPDGNTEAFF	TGTGCCAGCAGCCTCCACCCGGACGGGAACACTGAAGCTTTCTTT
-	TRBV5-8	TRBJ1-2	-	CASSLTLLGSYGYTF	TGTGCCAGCAGCTTGACTCTGCTCGGTAGCTATGGCTACACCTTC
few	TRBV19	TRBJ2-5	-	CASSIGGAQETQYF	TGTGCCAGTAGTATCGGCGGGGCCCAAGAGACCCAGTACTTC
-	TRBV4-2	TRBJ2-5	TRBD2	CASSQDLAGGWETQYF	TGTGCCAGCAGCCAAGATCTAGCGGGGGGGTGGGAGACCCAGTACTTC
-	TRBV5-8	TRBJ1-6	-	CASSARGAYNSPLHF	TGTGCCAGCAGCGCCCGCGGGGCCTATAATTCACCCCTCCACTTT
few	TRBV18	TRBJ2-5	-	CASSPPSSTTQYF	TGTGCCAGCTCACCACCGAGCTCCACGACCCAGTACTTC
few	TRBV19	TRBJ2-6	-	CASSNELVSGANVLTF	TGTGCCAGTAGTAATGAATTAGTCTCTGGGGCCAACGTCCTGACTTTC
-	TRBV28	TRBJ1-5	TRBD1	CASRGTGGYSNQPQHF	TGTGCCAGCCGGGGGACAGGGGGGTATAGCAATCAGCCCCAGCATTTT
once	TRBV5-6	TRBJ1-2	-	CASSLGRAGVGYGYTF	TGTGCCAGCAGCTTGGGTCGGGCAGGGGTAGGCTATGGCTACACCTTC
-	TRBV7-6	TRBJ1-5	-	CASSPDSNQPQHF	TGTGCCAGCAGCCCTGATAGCAATCAGCCCCAGCATTTT
-	TRBV10-3	TRBJ2-3	TRBD1	CAISGTGGGTDTQYF	TGTGCCATCAGTGGGACAGGGGGAGGCACAGATACGCAGTATTTT
-	TRBV7-2	TRBJ2-1	TRBD1	CASSPGTGGNEQFF	TGTGCCAGCAGCCCCGGGACAGGGGGCAATGAGCAGTTCTTC
-	TRBV7-2	TRBJ1-2	-	CASSRGFSYGYTF	TGTGCCAGCAGCCGGGGCTTTTCCTATGGCTACACCTTC
-	TRBV7-3	TRBJ2-3	-	CASSLKSTTTDTQYF	TGTGCCAGCAGCTTAAAGTCGACTACCACAGATACGCAGTATTTT
-	TRBV7-9	TRBJ1-1	TRBD1	CASINTMGTVMNTEAFF	TGTGCCAGCATAAATACTATGGGGACAGTAATGAACACTGAAGCTTTCTTT
-	TRBV13	TRBJ1-3	TRBD1	CASSDGQGDTIYF	TGTGCCAGCAGCGATGGACAGGGTGACACCATATATTTT
-	TRBV29-1	TRBJ2-7	-	CSVEGQDLYEQYF	TGCAGCGTTGAGGGGCAGGACCTTTACGAGCAGTACTTC
-	TRBV6-5	TRBJ1-6	TRBD1	CASSRKTGGSPLHF	TGTGCCAGCAGTAGGAAGACAGGGGGCTCACCCCTCCACTTT
-	TRBV5-1	TRBJ2-6	TRBD1	CASSLEPTGGEAGANVLTF	TGCGCCAGCAGCTTGGAGCCGACAGGGGGGGAAGCTGGGGCCAACGTCCTGACTTTC
-	TRBV5-8	TRBJ1-3	-	CASSRGDSGNTIYF	TGTGCCAGCAGCAGGGGGGACTCTGGAAACACCATATATTTT
-	TRBV6-5	TRBJ1-6	-	CASAGRHNSPLHF	TGTGCCAGCGCCGGCAGGCATAATTCACCCCTCCACTTT
-	TRBV29-1	TRBJ2-6	-	CSVDTGSGANVLTF	TGCAGCGTGGATACAGGGTCTGGGGCCAACGTCCTGACTTTC
few	TRBV11-2	TRBJ1-1	-	CASSRQVMNTEAFF	TGTGCCAGCAGCCGACAGGTCATGAACACTGAAGCTTTCTTT
-	TRBV10-3	TRBJ2-2	-	CAISESLGLRNTGELFF	TGTGCCATCAGTGAGTCCTTAGGCCTTCGGAACACCGGGGAGCTGTTTTTT